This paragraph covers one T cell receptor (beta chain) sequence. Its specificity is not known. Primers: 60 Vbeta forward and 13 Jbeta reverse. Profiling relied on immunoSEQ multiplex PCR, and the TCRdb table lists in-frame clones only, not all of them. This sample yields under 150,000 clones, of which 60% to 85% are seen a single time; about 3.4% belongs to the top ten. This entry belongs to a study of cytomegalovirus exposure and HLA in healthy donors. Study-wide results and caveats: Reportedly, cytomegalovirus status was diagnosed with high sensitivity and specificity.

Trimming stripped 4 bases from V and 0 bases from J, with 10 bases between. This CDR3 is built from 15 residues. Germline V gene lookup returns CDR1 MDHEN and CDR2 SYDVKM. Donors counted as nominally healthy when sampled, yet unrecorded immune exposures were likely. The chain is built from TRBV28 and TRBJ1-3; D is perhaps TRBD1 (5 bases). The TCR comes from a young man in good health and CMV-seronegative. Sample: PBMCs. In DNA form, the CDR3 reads TGTGCCAGCAGTTGGAGGGGACTCTCTGGAAACACCATATATTTT. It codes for CASSWRGLSGNTIYF.